Listed here are 8 T cell receptor beta chains from one sample, sequenced in a study of cytomegalovirus exposure and HLA in healthy donors. The PCR ran on 60 Vbeta and 13 Jbeta primers. Profiled with immunoSEQ multiplex PCR; TCRdb holds only in-frame clones, not every one. In the table there are approximately 130,000 clones, about 76% of which are singletons. Source material: PBMCs. The receptors originated from a woman aged 35 to 49 in good health and CMV-seronegative.

This clone was picked up one time. The J gene is TRBJ2-7, the V gene TRBV7-8; 8 bases map to TRBD1. The junction had 15 bases not matched to a gene; V was cut back by 10 bases and J by 4 bases. From germline, CDR1 is SGHVS and CDR2 FQNEAQ. The CDR3 spans 15 residues. This CDR3 is CATHNTRGLLYEQYF. The CDR3 DNA sequence: TGTGCCACACATAATACCAGGGGGCTACTTTACGAGCAGTACTTC.

The table lists this clone with a few counts. V usage is TRBV19 and J usage is TRBJ1-2; D uncertain. The CDR3 totals 14 residues. Germline assignment: CDR1 LNHDA and CDR2 SQIVND (reference sequence). Trimming left V 2 bases short and J 3 bases short, with 10 bases between. CDR3 coding DNA: TGTGCCAGTAGTATATGGCAGGACTACTATGGCTACACCTTC. Encoded protein: CASSIWQDYYGYTF.

Comments on this clone: Its ends do not fully match the called genes, so a read error is possible. The chain's CDR3 is CASSQVDRKETQYF. The CDR3 bases are TGTGCCAGCAGTCAAGTGGACAGGAAAGAGACCCAGTACTTC. The gene calls are TRBV4-2 and TRBJ2-5, with 7 nucleotides matching TRBD1. Germline CDR1 reads LGHNA; CDR2 reads YNFKEQ. This CDR3 has 14 amino acids.

The chain links TRBV18 to TRBJ1-4; TRBD1 aligns across 9 bases. The V gene's germline CDR1 is KGHSH and CDR2 LQKENI. This CDR3 comprises 15 residues. J lost 11 bases, V lost 3 bases, and 10 bases had no gene match. The DNA for the CDR3 is TGTGCCAGCTCACCCGAGGGGACAGGGCTTGTCAAACTGTTTTTT. Encoded protein: CASSPEGTGLVKLFF.

The rearrangement uses TRBV14 and TRBJ2-3; D is perhaps TRBD2 (6 bases). Trimming shortened V by 4 bases and J by 8 bases, and 13 bases separated the two germline ends. CDR1 is SGHDN, CDR2 FVKESK, per germline. The CDR3 sequence is 13 residues long. The CDR3 loop reads CASSPAAGSTQYF. The CDR3 nucleotides read TGTGCCAGCAGCCCGGCTGCGGGGAGTACGCAGTATTTT.

V is TRBV9 and J is TRBJ2-5; 9 bases fit TRBD1. The CDR3 has 16 residues. Germline V CDR1 and CDR2: SGDLS, YYNGEE. With V trimmed by 2 bases and J by 2 bases, 7 bases remained unmatched. In DNA, the CDR3 is TGTGCCAGCAGCGTGGGGGACAGGGCGCTACAAGAGACCCAGTACTTC. Protein: CASSVGDRALQETQYF. Full variable domain (missing parts from reference TRBV9 and TRBJ2-5): DSGVTQTPKHLITATGQRVTLRCSPRSGDLSVYWYQQSLDQGLQFLIQYYNGEERAKGNILERFSAQQFPDLHSELNLSSLELGDSALYFCASSVGDRALQETQYFGPGTRLLVL.

This clone has a handful of counts. J is TRBJ2-3 and V is TRBV6-6; no firm D call. Trimming took 5 bases from V and 3 from J, leaving 6 bases between them. The CDR3 sequence is 12 residues long. CDR1 and CDR2 from the germline V gene are MNHNY and SVGAGI (reference sequence). This chain's CDR3 is CASSPQTDTQYF. The CDR3 bases are TGTGCCAGCAGTCCCCAGACAGATACGCAGTATTTT.

Regarding this clone: One junction end does not reproduce the germline sequence, and a read error may be involved. The chain has TRBV27 and TRBJ2-1; TRBD1 matches 9 bases. Per the germline V gene, CDR1 is MNHEY and CDR2 is SMNVEV (reference sequence). The CDR3 loop spans 14 amino acids. The CDR3 loop is CASSPWDRAEWVVF. The CDR3 nucleotides read TGTGCCAGCAGTCCCTGGGACAGGGCGGAGTGGGTGGTCTTC.